This T cell receptor beta chain was sequenced in a study of blood T cell repertoires in COVID-19. The repertoire was sequenced with immunoSEQ multiplex PCR; TCRdb's copy has only in-frame clones and lacks some. The sample yields 400,000 or so clones, around 89% seen once. V lost 7 bases and J lost 0, with 13 bases in between. This CDR3 region has 15 residues. Germline CDR1 is SGDLS and CDR2 is YYNGEE. Sequenced sample: peripheral blood. The chain recombines TRBV9 with TRBJ2-2; maybe TRBD2 (6 bases). This receptor was identified in a woman aged 35 to 49 with COVID-19, enrolled during active disease. The chain's CDR3 is CASEGWGANTGELFF. The CDR3 nucleotides are TGTGCCAGCGAGGGCTGGGGGGCGAACACCGGGGAGCTGTTTTTT.